This entry lists 30 T cell receptor beta chains sequenced from one sample in a study of blood T cell repertoires in COVID-19. Profiling relied on immunoSEQ multiplex PCR, and the TCRdb table lists in-frame clones only, not all of them. The sample carries around 450,000 clones, approximately 86% recorded once. The sequencing sample was made of PBMCs or T cells enriched from blood (not recorded which). The receptor set was obtained from a woman between 18 and 29 years old who had recovered from COVID-19.

With regard to this clone: This same CDR3 is encoded by further DNA sequences in the sample. V and J are TRBV24-1 and TRBJ2-5, with 8 bases lining up with TRBD2. Trimming at V came to 2 bases and at J to 5 bases, leaving 6 bases not matched to a gene. The CDR3 has 15 residues. Germline assignment: CDR1 KGHDR and CDR2 SFDVKD. This CDR3 reads CATSDSGGSGETQYF. DNA of the CDR3: TGTGCCACCAGTGATTCGGGGGGGTCCGGGGAGACCCAGTACTTC.

V usage is TRBV25-1 and J usage is TRBJ2-3; the D is unclear. V was cut by 1 base and J by 6 bases, with 20 bases left in between. The CDR3 runs to 17 residues. CDR1 is MGHDK, CDR2 SYGVNS, per germline. In DNA form, the CDR3 reads TGTGCCAGCAGTGAATCGTACGTTTTGGGTGTGGGCGATACGCAGTATTTT. Translating gives CASSESYVLGVGDTQYF.

This clone was picked up one time. The chain joins TRBV3-1 (or the pseudogene TRBV3-2) to TRBJ1-1; TRBD1 might be the D (6 bases). This CDR3 has 13 residues. V shed 4 bases and J shed 9 bases, with 15 bases lying between them. CDR1 is LGHDT, CDR2 YNNKEL, per germline (reference sequence). CDR3 sequence reads: CASSLLDGDKAFF. The CDR3 DNA is TGTGCCAGCAGCCTACTGGACGGGGACAAAGCTTTCTTT.

The chain recombines TRBV3-1 (or the pseudogene TRBV3-2) with TRBJ2-2; 14 bases match TRBD2. The V gene's germline CDR1 is LGHDT and CDR2 YNNKEL (reference sequence). Trimming removed 4 bases from V and 6 bases from J; junction bases left unmatched: 4. This CDR3 is 16 amino acids long. CDR3 bases: TGTGCCAGCAGCCGCCAGACTAGCGGGGGGGCCGGGGAGCTGTTTTTT. Its translation: CASSRQTSGGAGELFF.

V and J are TRBV5-1 and TRBJ2-1, with 7 bases identical to TRBD1. J gave up 5 bases and V 0 bases, and 14 bases lay outside the gene matches. CDR3 length equals 18 residues. Germline CDR1 reads SGHRS; CDR2 reads YFSETQ. The CDR3 reads CASSLATLSRGRDNEQFF. In DNA, the CDR3 is TGCGCCAGCAGCTTGGCCACATTAAGTAGGGGGCGGGACAATGAGCAGTTCTTC.

This chain connects TRBV4-1 to TRBJ1-4; D gene ambiguous. This CDR3 comprises 15 residues. Germline CDR1 MGHRA, CDR2 YSYEKL. Trimming took 2 bases from V and 3 from J, leaving 10 bases between them. CDR3 DNA: TGCGCCAGCAGCCAATTGGCAGGCCCTAATGAAAAACTGTTTTTT. It encodes CASSQLAGPNEKLFF.

The genes are TRBV15 and TRBJ2-7, with 11 bases fitting TRBD1. V lost 0 bases, J lost 7 bases, and 11 bases stayed unmatched. Germline CDR1 is LNHNV and CDR2 is YYDKDF (reference sequence). The CDR3 extends over 17 amino acids. The CDR3 nucleotides read TGTGCCACCAGCAGAGATCTCTGGGACAGGGGGGCCTGGGAGCAGTACTTC. It encodes CATSRDLWDRGAWEQYF.

V usage is TRBV19 and J usage is TRBJ2-1; 7 bases align to TRBD2. The CDR3 spans 14 residues. CDR1 LNHDA and CDR2 SQIVND come from the germline V gene (reference sequence). With 5 bases clipped from V and 4 bases from J, the junction kept 5 bases outside the gene matches. CDR3 sequence: CASSPRGDYNEQFF. DNA of the CDR3: TGTGCCAGTAGTCCCCGGGGGGATTACAATGAGCAGTTCTTC.

J is TRBJ1-3 and V is TRBV19; D is ambiguous. Germline CDR1 reads LNHDA; CDR2 reads SQIVND (reference sequence). Trimming pared 8 bases from V and 0 bases from J, leaving 8 bases between. The CDR3 is made up of 13 amino acids. The CDR3 spells CASSFSSGNTIYF. The CDR3, as DNA: TGTGCCAGTTCCTTCAGCTCTGGAAACACCATATATTTT.

V usage is TRBV5-1 and J usage is TRBJ1-6; D call uncertain. Trimming pared 2 bases from V and 7 bases from J, leaving 10 bases between. Germline V gene data show CDR1 as SGHRS and CDR2 as YFSETQ. This CDR3 contains 14 residues. CDR3 in amino acids: CASSFSEQNSPLHF. CDR3 sequence (DNA): TGCGCCAGCAGCTTCTCTGAACAGAATTCACCCCTCCACTTT. Looking up the rest from reference TRBV5-1 and TRBJ1-6 gives the full variable domain: KAGVTQTPRYLIKTRGQQVTLSCSPISGHRSVSWYQQTPGQGLQFLFEYFSETQRNKGNFPGRFSGRQFSNSRSEMNVSTLELGDSALYLCASSFSEQNSPLHFGNGTRLTVT.

This chain uses TRBV24-1 with TRBJ1-5, with no clear D. Deletions cut 11 bases from V and 4 bases from J, with 14 bases between. CDR3 length equals 13 residues. The germline V gene has CDR1 KGHDR and CDR2 SFDVKD. The CDR3 DNA follows: TGTGCCAGCGCCAGCGGGGAGAATCAGCCCCAGCATTTT. Its translation: CASASGENQPQHF.

The chain joins TRBV6-6 to TRBJ1-2; tentatively, D is TRBD1 (6 bases). Germline V CDR1 and CDR2: MNHNY, SVGAGI (reference sequence). The CDR3 is made up of 15 amino acids. V was shortened by 0 bases and J by 6 bases, with 14 bases between the two germline ends. The CDR3, as DNA: TGTGCCAGCAGTTACTCGCGTTCCGCAGGGGATGGCTACACCTTC. Residues: CASSYSRSAGDGYTF.

The rearrangement joins TRBV19 to TRBJ1-1; 11 bases map to TRBD1. The CDR3 extends over 18 amino acids. Germline CDR1 is LNHDA and CDR2 is SQIVND (reference sequence). V lost 9 bases, J lost 4 bases, and 19 bases stayed unmatched. The CDR3 protein is CASLRDRGENLRGTEAFF. In DNA, the CDR3 is TGTGCCAGCCTTAGGGACAGGGGGGAAAATCTCCGAGGCACTGAAGCTTTCTTT.

The CDR3 sequence: CASSGTGDSYEQYF. In DNA, the CDR3 is TGCGCCAGCAGCGGGACAGGGGACTCCTACGAGCAGTACTTC. The chain carries TRBV5-1 and TRBJ2-7, with TRBD1 matching over 10 bases. The germline CDR1 and CDR2 sequences are SGHRS and YFSETQ. The CDR3 is made up of 14 amino acids. J was trimmed by 0 bases and V by 4 bases; bases with no gene match: 1.

The rearrangement joins TRBV30 to TRBJ1-1; D is ambiguous. The V and J ends lost 1 base and 1 base respectively, with 13 bases between them. Germline CDR1 reads GTSNPN; CDR2 reads SVGIG (reference sequence). The CDR3 extends over 15 amino acids. CDR3 nucleotide sequence: TGTGCCTGGAGTGGAGACTCAAGTTCGAACACTGAAGCTTTCTTT. Protein product: CAWSGDSSSNTEAFF.

The rearrangement uses TRBV28 and TRBJ2-5; weak D call: TRBD2 (7 bases). Trimming removed 3 bases from V and 5 bases from J, with 10 bases in between. Germline CDR1 and CDR2: MDHEN and SYDVKM. The CDR3 covers 13 residues. This CDR3 is CASSFRGGETQYF. The CDR3 coding sequence is TGTGCCAGCAGTTTTAGGGGGGGTGAGACCCAGTACTTC.

This clone was found once. The CDR3 DNA reads as TGTGCCATCAGGATACAGGGGGCGGACACTGAAGCTTTCTTT. Translation: CAIRIQGADTEAFF. The chain has TRBV10-3 and TRBJ1-1, with 9 bases that match TRBD1. The CDR3 sequence is 14 residues long. V shed 6 bases, J shed 3 bases, and the junction held 5 bases outside the gene matches. Per the germline V gene, CDR1 is ENHRY and CDR2 is SYGVKD.

The genes are TRBV5-1 and TRBJ2-1; 8 bases agree with TRBD2. The CDR3 contains 15 residues. The V gene end was trimmed by 3 bases and the J gene end by 5 bases; junction bases not matched to a gene: 7. Germline V gives CDR1 SGHRS, CDR2 YFSETQ. This chain's CDR3 is CASSSREGRNNEQFF. Written as DNA, the CDR3 is TGCGCCAGCAGCTCCCGGGAGGGAAGGAACAATGAGCAGTTCTTC.

The CDR3 region has the DNA TGCAGTGCTACAAACAATGAGCAGTTCTTC. Translation gives CSATNNEQFF. The chain joins TRBV20-1 to TRBJ2-1; D remains unclear. Germline values: CDR1 DFQATT, CDR2 SNEGSKA (reference sequence). The V gene lost 4 bases and the J gene lost 5 bases, with 3 bases spanning the gap. There are 10 residues in the CDR3.

The chain is built from TRBV25-1 and TRBJ2-7; D possibly corresponds to TRBD2 (6 bases). The CDR3 consists of 15 residues. Germline V gives CDR1 MGHDK, CDR2 SYGVNS. V lost 4 bases and J lost 6, with 19 bases in between. For the CDR3, the DNA is TGTGCCAGCAGTGCGGGGGACGGCGGGTTGGGCGAGCAGTACTTC. This gives the protein CASSAGDGGLGEQYF.

J is TRBJ1-2 and V is TRBV5-1; no definite D call. CDR3 length: 14 amino acids. Germline CDR1 is SGHRS and CDR2 is YFSETQ. V was clipped by 1 base and J by 8 bases, with 15 bases between them. CDR3 region: CASSLTGSEGGYTF. Here the CDR3 DNA reads TGCGCCAGCAGCTTGACGGGCTCGGAGGGCGGCTACACCTTC.

The V gene is TRBV5-1, the J gene TRBJ2-7; 10 bases are a match to TRBD1. Germline assignment: CDR1 SGHRS and CDR2 YFSETQ. This CDR3 is built from 16 residues. V trimming: 2 bases; J trimming: 5 bases; junction bases outside the gene matches: 10. The DNA for the CDR3 is TGCGCCAGCAGCTTTTTAGCCGGGACAGGGGTGGACGAGCAGTACTTC. Protein product: CASSFLAGTGVDEQYF.

The chain joins TRBV4-1 to TRBJ1-4; possibly TRBD1 for D (5 bases). Trimming took 2 bases from V and 7 from J, leaving 14 bases between them. Germline CDR1 is MGHRA and CDR2 is YSYEKL. The CDR3 is 15 amino acids. CDR3 DNA: TGCGCCAGCAGCCAAACCGGGACTGGGAGTGAAAAACTGTTTTTT. Amino acids: CASSQTGTGSEKLFF.

The V gene is TRBV30, the J gene TRBJ2-2; 9 bases match TRBD2. The CDR3 runs 14 residues. CDR1 is GTSNPN and CDR2 is SVGIG in the germline V gene (reference sequence). The trim removed 4 bases at V and 5 bases at J, leaving 5 bases unmatched. The CDR3 reads CAWNILAGTGELFF. CDR3 bases: TGTGCCTGGAACATCCTAGCGGGGACCGGGGAGCTGTTTTTT. Full variable domain (outside the CDR3, taken from reference TRBV30 and TRBJ2-2): SQTIHQWPATLVQPVGSPLSLECTVEGTSNPNLYWYRQAAGRGLQLLFYSVGIGQISSEVPQNLSASRPQDRQFILSSKKLLLSDSGFYLCAWNILAGTGELFFGEGSRLTVL.

The V gene is TRBV5-1, the J gene TRBJ2-1, with TRBD2 matching over 12 bases. The germline gives CDR1 SGHRS, CDR2 YFSETQ. This CDR3 has 15 amino acids. Germline trimming cut 2 bases from V and 10 bases from J; bases unmatched to any gene: 7. The CDR3: CASSFSSGGAKEQFF. The CDR3 DNA reads as TGCGCCAGCAGCTTTTCTAGCGGGGGGGCGAAAGAGCAGTTCTTC.

This clone was counted a few times. The chain joins TRBV19 to TRBJ1-1, with D hard to call. The CDR3 spans 13 residues. Germline assignment: CDR1 LNHDA and CDR2 SQIVND (reference sequence). V shed 3 bases and J shed 5 bases, with 10 bases lying between them. This chain's CDR3 is CASSMGGRTEAFF. The CDR3 nucleotides are TGTGCCAGTAGTATGGGAGGACGAACTGAAGCTTTCTTT.

This chain links TRBV29-1 with TRBJ1-2; 10 bases line up with TRBD1. V shed 7 bases and J 2 bases; nucleotides not matched to a gene: 4. Germline loops: CDR1 SQVTM, CDR2 ANQGSEA. The CDR3 runs 13 residues. The CDR3 spells CSDRDRGNYGYTF. The CDR3 nucleotides are TGCAGCGATCGGGACAGGGGCAACTATGGCTACACCTTC.

This rearrangement joins TRBV5-1 to TRBJ1-1; 7 bases align to TRBD1. With V trimmed by 7 bases and J by 5 bases, 11 bases remained unmatched. The CDR3 loop spans 14 amino acids. Germline values: CDR1 SGHRS, CDR2 YFSETQ. CDR3 protein: CASFWTGGGTEAFF. In DNA, the CDR3 is TGCGCCAGCTTCTGGACAGGCGGGGGGACTGAAGCTTTCTTT.

CDR3 protein: CAWSFTGGIGYTF. The CDR3 bases are TGTGCCTGGAGTTTTACAGGGGGCATAGGCTACACCTTC. The chain has TRBV30 and TRBJ1-2; 9 nucleotides align to TRBD1. CDR3 length: 13 amino acids. Germline lookup yields CDR1 GTSNPN and CDR2 SVGIG (reference sequence). V lost 2 bases and J lost 8; bases outside the gene matches: 6.

The rearrangement uses TRBV12-3 or TRBV12-4 and TRBJ2-7; D call uncertain. The CDR3 loop spans 13 amino acids. Trimming removed 4 bases at V and 1 base at J, with 8 bases between. The CDR3 region is CASSSDTSYEQYF. As DNA, the CDR3 is TGTGCCAGCAGTTCCGACACGTCCTACGAGCAGTACTTC.